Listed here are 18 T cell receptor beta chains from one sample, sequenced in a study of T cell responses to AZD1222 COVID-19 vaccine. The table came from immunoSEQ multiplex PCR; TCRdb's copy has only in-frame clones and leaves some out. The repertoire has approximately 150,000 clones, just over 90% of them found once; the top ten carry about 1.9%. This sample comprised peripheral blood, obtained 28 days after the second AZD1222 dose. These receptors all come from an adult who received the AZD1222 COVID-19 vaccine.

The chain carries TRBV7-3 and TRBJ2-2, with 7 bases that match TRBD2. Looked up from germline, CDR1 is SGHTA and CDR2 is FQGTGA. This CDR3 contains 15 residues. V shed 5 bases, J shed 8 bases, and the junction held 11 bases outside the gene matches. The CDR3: CASSPSPAGLGELFF. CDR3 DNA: TGTGCCAGCAGCCCGAGTCCAGCGGGGCTGGGGGAGCTGTTTTTT.

The CDR3 region has the DNA TGTGCCTGGAGTCATACTAGGGATGAGCAGTTCTTC. As protein: CAWSHTRDEQFF. This chain joins TRBV30 and TRBJ2-1; tentative D call: TRBD2 (5 bases). Trimming stripped 2 bases from V and 8 bases from J, with 10 bases between. CDR1 is GTSNPN, CDR2 SVGIG, per germline (reference sequence). The CDR3 contains 12 residues.

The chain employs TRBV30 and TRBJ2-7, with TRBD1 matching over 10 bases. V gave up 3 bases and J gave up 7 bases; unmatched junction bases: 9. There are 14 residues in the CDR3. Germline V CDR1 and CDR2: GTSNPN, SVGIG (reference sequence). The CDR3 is CAWSTGTGVWEQYF. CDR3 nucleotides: TGTGCCTGGAGCACCGGGACAGGGGTCTGGGAGCAGTACTTC. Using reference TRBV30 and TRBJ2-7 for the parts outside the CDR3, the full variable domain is SQTIHQWPATLVQPVGSPLSLECTVEGTSNPNLYWYRQAAGRGLQLLFYSVGIGQISSEVPQNLSASRPQDRQFILSSKKLLLSDSGFYLCAWSTGTGVWEQYFGPGTRLTVT.

DNA for the CDR3: TGTGCCAGCAGTTACTCATGGGGGGATGAAAAACTGTTTTTT. It codes for CASSYSWGDEKLFF. The rearrangement uses TRBV6-6 and TRBJ1-4; tentative D call: TRBD1 (5 bases). The V end was cut by 0 bases, the J end by 6 bases, with 8 bases between. In germline, CDR1 is MNHNY, CDR2 SVGAGI (reference sequence). The CDR3 runs to 14 residues.

The CDR3 nucleotides are TGTGCCAGCAGCCAAGTCAAGGCGGGCCCGGGGACCCAGTACTTC. It encodes CASSQVKAGPGTQYF. The rearrangement links TRBV3-1 (or the pseudogene TRBV3-2) to TRBJ2-5, with a tentative D call TRBD2 (5 bases). The CDR3 spans 15 residues. Trimming pared 1 base from V and 7 bases from J, leaving 16 bases between. Germline V gene data show CDR1 as LGHDT and CDR2 as YNNKEL (reference sequence).

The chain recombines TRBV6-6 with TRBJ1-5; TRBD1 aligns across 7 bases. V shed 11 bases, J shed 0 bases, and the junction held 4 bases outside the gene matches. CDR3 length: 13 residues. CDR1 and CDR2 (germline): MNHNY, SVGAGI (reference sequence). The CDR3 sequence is CAHGTDSNQPQHF. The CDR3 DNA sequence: TGTGCCCATGGGACAGATAGCAATCAGCCCCAGCATTTT.

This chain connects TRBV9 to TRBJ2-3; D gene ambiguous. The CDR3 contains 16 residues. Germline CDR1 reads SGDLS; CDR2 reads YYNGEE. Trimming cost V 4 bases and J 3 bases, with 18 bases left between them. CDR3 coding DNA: TGTGCCAGCAGCCCCACGGGCAGTGTCGTAACAGATACGCAGTATTTT. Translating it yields CASSPTGSVVTDTQYF.

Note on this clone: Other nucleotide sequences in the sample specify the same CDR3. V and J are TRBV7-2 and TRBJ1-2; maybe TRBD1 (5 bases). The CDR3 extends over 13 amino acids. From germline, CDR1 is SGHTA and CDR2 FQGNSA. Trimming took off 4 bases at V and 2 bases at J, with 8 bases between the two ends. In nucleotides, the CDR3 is TGTGCCAGCAGCTATGACAGAAACTATGGCTACACCTTC. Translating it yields CASSYDRNYGYTF.

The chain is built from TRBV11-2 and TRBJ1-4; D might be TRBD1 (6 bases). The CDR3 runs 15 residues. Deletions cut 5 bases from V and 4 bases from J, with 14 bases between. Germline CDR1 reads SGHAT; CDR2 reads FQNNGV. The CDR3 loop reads CASSPEGVFNEKLFF. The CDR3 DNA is TGTGCCAGCAGCCCCGAGGGGGTCTTTAATGAAAAACTGTTTTTT.

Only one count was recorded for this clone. In DNA form, the CDR3 reads TGTGCCAGCAGCTTTGGCCTATGGGGGACTGAAGCTTTCTTT. Its translation is CASSFGLWGTEAFF. This sequence joins TRBV7-2 and TRBJ1-1, with D possibly being TRBD1 (5 bases). The germline gives CDR1 SGHTA, CDR2 FQGNSA. V lost 3 bases and J 5 bases, leaving 13 bases between the germline ends. The CDR3 loop spans 14 amino acids.

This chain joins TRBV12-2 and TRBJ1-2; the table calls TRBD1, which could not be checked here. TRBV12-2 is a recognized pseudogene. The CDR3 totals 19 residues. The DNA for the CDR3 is TGTGCAAGTCGCTTAGAGAGTGGGGTTACGGGACAGGGTAACTATGGCTACACCTTC. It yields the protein CASRLESGVTGQGNYGYTF.

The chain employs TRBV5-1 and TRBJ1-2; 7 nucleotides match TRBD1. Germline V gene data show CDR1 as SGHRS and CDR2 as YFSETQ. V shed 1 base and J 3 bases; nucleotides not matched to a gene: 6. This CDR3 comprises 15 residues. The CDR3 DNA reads TGCGCCAGCAGCTTGATCGGGCAGGGGGACTATGGCTACACCTTC. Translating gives CASSLIGQGDYGYTF.

The chain's CDR3 is CATRQGDYGYTF. The CDR3 nucleotides read TGTGCCACCAGGCAGGGGGACTATGGCTACACCTTC. The J gene is TRBJ1-2, the V gene TRBV15; 7 bases align to TRBD1. The V segment lost 6 bases and the J segment 3 bases; nucleotides outside the gene matches: 1. The CDR3 consists of 12 residues. Per germline, CDR1 LNHNV and CDR2 YYDKDF (reference sequence).

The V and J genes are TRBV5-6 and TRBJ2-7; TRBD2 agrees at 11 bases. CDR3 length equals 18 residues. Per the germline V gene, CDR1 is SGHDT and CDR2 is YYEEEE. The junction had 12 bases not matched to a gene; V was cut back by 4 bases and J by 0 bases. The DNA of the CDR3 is TGTGCCAGCAGCCTGGCGCTAGCGGGAGGCCAAAGCTCCTACGAGCAGTACTTC. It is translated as CASSLALAGGQSSYEQYF.

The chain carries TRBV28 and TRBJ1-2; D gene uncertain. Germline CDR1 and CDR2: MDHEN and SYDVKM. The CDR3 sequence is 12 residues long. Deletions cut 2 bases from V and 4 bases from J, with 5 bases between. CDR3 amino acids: CASSLDVYGYTF. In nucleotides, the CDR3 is TGTGCCAGCAGTTTAGACGTCTATGGCTACACCTTC.

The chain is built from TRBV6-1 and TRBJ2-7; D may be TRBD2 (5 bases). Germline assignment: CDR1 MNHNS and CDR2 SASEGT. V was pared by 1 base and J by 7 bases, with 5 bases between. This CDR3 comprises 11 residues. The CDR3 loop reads CASSEGREQYF. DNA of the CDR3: TGTGCCAGCAGTGAAGGGAGGGAGCAGTACTTC.

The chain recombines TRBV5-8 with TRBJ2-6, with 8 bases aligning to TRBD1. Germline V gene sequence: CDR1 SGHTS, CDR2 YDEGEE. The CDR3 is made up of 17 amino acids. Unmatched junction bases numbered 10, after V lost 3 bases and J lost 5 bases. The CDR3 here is CASSSWTGSVWANVLTF. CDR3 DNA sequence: TGTGCCAGCAGCTCATGGACAGGGTCGGTCTGGGCCAACGTCCTGACTTTC.

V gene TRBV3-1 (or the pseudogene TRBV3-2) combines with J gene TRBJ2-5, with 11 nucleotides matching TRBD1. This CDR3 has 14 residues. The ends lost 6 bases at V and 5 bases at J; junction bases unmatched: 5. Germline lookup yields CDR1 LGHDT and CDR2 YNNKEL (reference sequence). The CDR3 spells CASSRDRGTETQYF. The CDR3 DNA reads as TGTGCCAGCAGTCGGGACAGGGGGACGGAGACCCAGTACTTC.